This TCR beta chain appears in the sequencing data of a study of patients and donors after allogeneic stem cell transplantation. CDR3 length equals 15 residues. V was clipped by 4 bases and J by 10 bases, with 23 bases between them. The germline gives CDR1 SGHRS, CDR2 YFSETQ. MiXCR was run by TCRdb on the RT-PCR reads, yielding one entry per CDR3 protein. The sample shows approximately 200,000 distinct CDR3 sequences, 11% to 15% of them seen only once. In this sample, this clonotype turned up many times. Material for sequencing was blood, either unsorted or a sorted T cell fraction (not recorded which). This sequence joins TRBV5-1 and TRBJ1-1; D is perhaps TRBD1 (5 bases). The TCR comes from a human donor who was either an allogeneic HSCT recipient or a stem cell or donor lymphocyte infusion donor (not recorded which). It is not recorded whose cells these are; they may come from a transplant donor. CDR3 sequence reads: CASSAEPEGRVGAFF. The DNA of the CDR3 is TGCGCCAGCAGCGCTGAACCCGAGGGGCGCGTAGGAGCTTTCTTT.